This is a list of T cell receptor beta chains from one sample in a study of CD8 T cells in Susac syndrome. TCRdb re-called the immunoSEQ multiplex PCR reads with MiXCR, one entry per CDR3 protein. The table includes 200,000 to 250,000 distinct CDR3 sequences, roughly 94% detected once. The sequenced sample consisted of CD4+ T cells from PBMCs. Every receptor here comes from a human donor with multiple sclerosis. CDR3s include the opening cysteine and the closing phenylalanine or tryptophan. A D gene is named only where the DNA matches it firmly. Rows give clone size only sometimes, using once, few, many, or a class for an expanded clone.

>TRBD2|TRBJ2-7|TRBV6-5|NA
TGTGCCAGCAGTTACTCCGGGACTAGTTCTTACGAGCAGTACTTC
CASSYSGTSSYEQYF
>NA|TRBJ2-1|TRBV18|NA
TGTGCCAGCTCACCGGGGACAGAGCAGTTCTTC
CASSPGTEQFF
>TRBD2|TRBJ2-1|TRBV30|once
TGTGCCTGGAGGTCGACTAGCGAACAGGAGCAGTTCTTC
CAWRSTSEQEQFF
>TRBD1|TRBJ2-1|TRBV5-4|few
TGTGCCAGCAGTTTAGACAGGGGAGAGCAGTTCTTC
CASSLDRGEQFF
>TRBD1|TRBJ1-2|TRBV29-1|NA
TGCAGCGTAGGGGACAGGCGATCTTACACCTTC
CSVGDRRSYTF
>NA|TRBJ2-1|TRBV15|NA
TGTGCCACCAGAGGGGGGACTTTCGCGAAACAGTTCTTC
CATRGGTFAKQFF
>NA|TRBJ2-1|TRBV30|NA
TGTGCCTGGAGTGTAATAAATGAGCAGTTCTTC
CAWSVINEQFF
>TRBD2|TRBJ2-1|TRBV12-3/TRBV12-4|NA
TGTGCCAGCAGTTTTAACGGGGGGGCGGGTGAGCAGTTCTTC
CASSFNGGAGEQFF
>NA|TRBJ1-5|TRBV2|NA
TGTGCCAGCAGCGGGGTCCTGAGCAATCAGCCCCAGCATTTT
CASSGVLSNQPQHF
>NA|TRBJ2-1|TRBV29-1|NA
TGCAGCGTGGTACTAACAGGGAAAAGGAGCTCCTACAATGAGCAGTTCTTC
CSVVLTGKRSSYNEQFF
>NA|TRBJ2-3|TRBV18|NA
TGTGCCAGCTCACCCACGGGGGCCTACACAGATACGCAGTATTTT
CASSPTGAYTDTQYF
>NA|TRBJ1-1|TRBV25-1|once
TGTGCCAGCAGTGACTACAGGGAGAGACCTGAAGCTTTCTTT
CASSDYRERPEAFF
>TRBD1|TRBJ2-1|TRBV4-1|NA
TGCGCCAGCAGCCAACCAGGACAGGGACACAATGAGCAGTTCTTC
CASSQPGQGHNEQFF
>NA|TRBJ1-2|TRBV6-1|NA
TGTGCCAGCCAAGTTGCTAACTATGGCTACACCTTC
CASQVANYGYTF
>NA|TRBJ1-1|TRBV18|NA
TGTGCCAGCTCACCAGTCAAGGGGGACACTGAAGCTTTCTTT
CASSPVKGDTEAFF
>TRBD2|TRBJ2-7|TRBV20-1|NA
TGCAGTGCTAGAGATCTCAGGCGGGGGGACTCCTACGAGCAGTACTTC
CSARDLRRGDSYEQYF
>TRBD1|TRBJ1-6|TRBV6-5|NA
TGTGCCAGCAGTCCCGAACAGGGGCGAAGCTCACCCCTCCACTTT
CASSPEQGRSSPLHF
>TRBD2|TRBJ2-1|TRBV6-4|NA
TGTGCCAGCAGTGACTCGATACGAGCGGGGGGGAATGAGCAGTTCTTC
CASSDSIRAGGNEQFF
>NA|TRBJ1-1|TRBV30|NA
TGTGCCTGGAGTGGTTCGGTGAACACTGAAGCTTTCTTT
CAWSGSVNTEAFF
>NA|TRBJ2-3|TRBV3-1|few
TGTGCCAGCAGCCAAGGTCGGGTGGATACGCAGTATTTT
CASSQGRVDTQYF